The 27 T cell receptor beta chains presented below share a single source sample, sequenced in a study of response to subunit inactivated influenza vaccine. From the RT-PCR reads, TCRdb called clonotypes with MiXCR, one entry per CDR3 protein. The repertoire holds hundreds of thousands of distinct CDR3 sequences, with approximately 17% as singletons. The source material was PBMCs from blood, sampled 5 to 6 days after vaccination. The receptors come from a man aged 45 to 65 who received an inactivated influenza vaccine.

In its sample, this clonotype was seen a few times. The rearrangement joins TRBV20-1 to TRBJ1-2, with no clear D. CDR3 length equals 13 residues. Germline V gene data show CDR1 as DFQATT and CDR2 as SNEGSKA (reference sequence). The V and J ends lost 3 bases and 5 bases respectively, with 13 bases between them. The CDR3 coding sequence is TGCAGTGCTAGCCGGCTGCCGGGGTATGGCTACACCTTC. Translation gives CSASRLPGYGYTF.

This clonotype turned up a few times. The DNA for the CDR3 is TGCAGTGCTAGAGAGTGGCAGGGGGCCGCCGAGCAGTTCTTC. Protein product: CSAREWQGAAEQFF. V and J are TRBV20-1 and TRBJ2-1; 8 nucleotides align to TRBD1. The CDR3 has 14 amino acids. Trimming removed 0 bases from V and 10 bases from J; junction bases left unmatched: 8. Germline CDR1 DFQATT, CDR2 SNEGSKA (reference sequence).

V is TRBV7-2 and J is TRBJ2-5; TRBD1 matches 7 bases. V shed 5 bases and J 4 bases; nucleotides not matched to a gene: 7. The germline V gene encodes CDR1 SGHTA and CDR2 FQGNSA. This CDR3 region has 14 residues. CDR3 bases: TGTGCCAGCAGCAAACAGGGGTGGGGAGAGACCCAGTACTTC. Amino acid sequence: CASSKQGWGETQYF.

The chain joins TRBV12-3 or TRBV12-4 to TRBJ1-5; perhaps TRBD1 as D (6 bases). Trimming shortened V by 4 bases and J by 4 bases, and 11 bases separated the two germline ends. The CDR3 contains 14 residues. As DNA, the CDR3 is TGTGCCAGCAGTTCCCGGGGGCGTAATCAGCCCCAGCATTTT. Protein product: CASSSRGRNQPQHF.

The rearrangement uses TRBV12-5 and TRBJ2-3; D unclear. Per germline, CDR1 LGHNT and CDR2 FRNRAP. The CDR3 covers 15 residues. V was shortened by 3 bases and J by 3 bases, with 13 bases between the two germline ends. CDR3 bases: TGTGCTAGTGGTTTAGAGGCGGTGGGTACAGATACGCAGTATTTT. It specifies CASGLEAVGTDTQYF.

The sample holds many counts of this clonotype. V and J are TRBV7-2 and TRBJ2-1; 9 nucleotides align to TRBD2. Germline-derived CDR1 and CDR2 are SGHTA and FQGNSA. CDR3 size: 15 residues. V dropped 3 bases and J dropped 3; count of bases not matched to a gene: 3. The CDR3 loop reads CASSFSGSYYNEQFF. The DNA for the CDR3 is TGTGCCAGCAGCTTTAGCGGGAGCTACTACAATGAGCAGTTCTTC.

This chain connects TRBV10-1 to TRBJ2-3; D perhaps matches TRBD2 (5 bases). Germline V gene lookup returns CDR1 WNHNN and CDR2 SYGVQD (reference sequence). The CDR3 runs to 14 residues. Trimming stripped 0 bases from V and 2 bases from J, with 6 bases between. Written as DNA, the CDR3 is TGCGCCAGCAGTGAGTCGGACTTCACAGATACGCAGTATTTT. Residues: CASSESDFTDTQYF.

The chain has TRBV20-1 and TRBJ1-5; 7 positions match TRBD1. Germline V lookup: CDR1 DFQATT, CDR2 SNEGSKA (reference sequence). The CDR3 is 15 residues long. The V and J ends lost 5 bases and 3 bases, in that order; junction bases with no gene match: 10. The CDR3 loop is CSADRVRGDNQPQHF. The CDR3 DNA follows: TGCAGTGCTGACAGGGTTCGGGGGGACAATCAGCCCCAGCATTTT.

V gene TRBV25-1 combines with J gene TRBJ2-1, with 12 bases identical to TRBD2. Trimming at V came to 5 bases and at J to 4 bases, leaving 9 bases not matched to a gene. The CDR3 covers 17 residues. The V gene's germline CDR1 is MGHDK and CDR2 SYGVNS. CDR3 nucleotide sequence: TGTGCCAGCAGTCCACGGGGGACTAGCGGGTGGTACAATGAGCAGTTCTTC. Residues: CASSPRGTSGWYNEQFF.

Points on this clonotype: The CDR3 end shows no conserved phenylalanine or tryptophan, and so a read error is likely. CDR3 region: CASSSPGQGTYEQYL. The CDR3, as DNA: TGTGCCAGCAGTTCCCCCGGACAGGGGACCTACGAGCAGTACTTA. The chain has TRBV27 and TRBJ2-7, with 9 bases identical to TRBD1. The germline gives CDR1 MNHEY, CDR2 SMNVEV (reference sequence). This CDR3 spans 15 amino acids. The V segment lost 4 bases and the J segment 2 bases; nucleotides outside the gene matches: 6.

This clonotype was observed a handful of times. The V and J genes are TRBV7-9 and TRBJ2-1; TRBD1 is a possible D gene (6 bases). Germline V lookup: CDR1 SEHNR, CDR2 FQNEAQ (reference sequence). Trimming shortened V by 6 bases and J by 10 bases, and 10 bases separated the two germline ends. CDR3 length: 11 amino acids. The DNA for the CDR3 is TGTGCCAGCAGATTTGGACAGGAGCAGTTCTTC. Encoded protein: CASRFGQEQFF.

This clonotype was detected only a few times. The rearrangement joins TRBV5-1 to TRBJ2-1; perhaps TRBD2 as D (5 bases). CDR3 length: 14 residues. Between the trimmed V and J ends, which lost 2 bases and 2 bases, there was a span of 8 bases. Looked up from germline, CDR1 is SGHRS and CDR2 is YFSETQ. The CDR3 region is CASSFGEAYNEQFF. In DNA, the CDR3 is TGCGCCAGCAGCTTCGGGGAAGCCTACAATGAGCAGTTCTTC.

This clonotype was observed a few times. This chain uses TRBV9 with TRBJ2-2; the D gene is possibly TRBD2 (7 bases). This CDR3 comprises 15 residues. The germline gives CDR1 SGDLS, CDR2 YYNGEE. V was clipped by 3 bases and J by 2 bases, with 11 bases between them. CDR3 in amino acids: CASSGGGLNTGELFF. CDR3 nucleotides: TGTGCCAGCAGCGGGGGGGGGCTTAACACCGGGGAGCTGTTTTTT.

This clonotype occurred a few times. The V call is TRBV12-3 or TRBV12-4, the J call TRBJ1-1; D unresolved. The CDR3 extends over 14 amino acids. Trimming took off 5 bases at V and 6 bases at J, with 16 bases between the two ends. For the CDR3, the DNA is TGTGCCAGCAGTCCCCGGGCTATCTTGGCTGAAGCTTTCTTT. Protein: CASSPRAILAEAFF.

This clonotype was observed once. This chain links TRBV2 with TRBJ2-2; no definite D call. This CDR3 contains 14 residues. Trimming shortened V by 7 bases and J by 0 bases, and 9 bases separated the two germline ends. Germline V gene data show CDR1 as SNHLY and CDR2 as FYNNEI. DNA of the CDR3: TGTGCCAGCACGCTCGGGTCGAACACCGGGGAGCTGTTTTTT. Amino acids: CASTLGSNTGELFF.

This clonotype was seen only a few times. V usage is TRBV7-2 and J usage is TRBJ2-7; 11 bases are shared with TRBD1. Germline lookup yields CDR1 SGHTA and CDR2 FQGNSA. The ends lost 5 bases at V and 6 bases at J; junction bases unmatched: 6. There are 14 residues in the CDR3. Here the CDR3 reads CASSTRTGGIEQYF. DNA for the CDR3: TGTGCCAGCAGCACCCGGACAGGGGGCATCGAGCAGTACTTC.

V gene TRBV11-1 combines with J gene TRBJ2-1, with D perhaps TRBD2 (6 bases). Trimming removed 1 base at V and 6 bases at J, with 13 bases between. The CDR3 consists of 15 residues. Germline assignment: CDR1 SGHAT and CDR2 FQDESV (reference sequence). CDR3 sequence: CASSLDIAAVNEQFF. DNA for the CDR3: TGTGCCAGCAGCTTAGATATAGCGGCAGTCAATGAGCAGTTCTTC.

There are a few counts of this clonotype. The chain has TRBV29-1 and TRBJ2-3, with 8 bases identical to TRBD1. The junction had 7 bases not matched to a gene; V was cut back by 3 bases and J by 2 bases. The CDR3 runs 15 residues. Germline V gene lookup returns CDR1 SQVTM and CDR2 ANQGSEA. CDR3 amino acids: CSVDGQGVDTDTQYF. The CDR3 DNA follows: TGCAGCGTTGACGGACAGGGCGTCGACACAGATACGCAGTATTTT.

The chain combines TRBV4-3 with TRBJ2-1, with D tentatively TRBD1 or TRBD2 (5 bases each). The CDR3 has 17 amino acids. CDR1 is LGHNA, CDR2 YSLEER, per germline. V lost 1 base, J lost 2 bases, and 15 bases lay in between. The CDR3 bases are TGCGCCAGCAGCCAAGTCCAGGGAGATTTAGCCTACAATGAGCAGTTCTTC. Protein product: CASSQVQGDLAYNEQFF.

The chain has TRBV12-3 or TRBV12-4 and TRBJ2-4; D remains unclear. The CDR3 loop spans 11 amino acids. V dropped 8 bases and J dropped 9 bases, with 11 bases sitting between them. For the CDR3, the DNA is TGTGCCAGCGGGTCCACGGGCATTCAGTACTTC. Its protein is CASGSTGIQYF.

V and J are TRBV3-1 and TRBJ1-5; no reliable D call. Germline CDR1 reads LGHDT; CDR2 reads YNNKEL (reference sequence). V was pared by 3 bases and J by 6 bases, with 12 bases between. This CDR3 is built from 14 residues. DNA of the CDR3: TGTGCCAGCAGCCATTCCGGTGACGGTCAGCCCCAGCATTTT. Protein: CASSHSGDGQPQHF.

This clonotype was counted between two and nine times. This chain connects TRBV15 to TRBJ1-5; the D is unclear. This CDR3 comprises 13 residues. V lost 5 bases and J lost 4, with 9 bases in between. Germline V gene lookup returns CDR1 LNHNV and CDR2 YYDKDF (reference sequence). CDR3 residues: CATSLERNQPQHF. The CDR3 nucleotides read TGTGCCACCAGCCTCGAAAGGAATCAGCCCCAGCATTTT.

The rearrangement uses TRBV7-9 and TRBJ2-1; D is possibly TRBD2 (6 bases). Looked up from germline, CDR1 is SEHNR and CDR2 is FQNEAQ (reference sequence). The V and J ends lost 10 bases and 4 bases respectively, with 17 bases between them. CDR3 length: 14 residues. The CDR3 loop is CATSRGTEYNEQFF. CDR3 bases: TGTGCCACCTCACGGGGGACGGAATACAATGAGCAGTTCTTC.

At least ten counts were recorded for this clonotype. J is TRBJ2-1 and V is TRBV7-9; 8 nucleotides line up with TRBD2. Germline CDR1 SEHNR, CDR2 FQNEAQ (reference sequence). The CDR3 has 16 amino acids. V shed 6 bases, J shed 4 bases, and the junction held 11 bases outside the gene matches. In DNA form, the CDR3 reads TGTGCCAGCAGACCCCCCAAGCGGGGGCGGTACAATGAGCAGTTCTTC. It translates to CASRPPKRGRYNEQFF.

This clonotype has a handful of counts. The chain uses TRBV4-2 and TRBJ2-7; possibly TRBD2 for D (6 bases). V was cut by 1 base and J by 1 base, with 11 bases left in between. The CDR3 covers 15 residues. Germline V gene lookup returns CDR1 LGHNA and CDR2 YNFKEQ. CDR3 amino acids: CASSQAGGESYEQYF. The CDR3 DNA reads TGTGCCAGCAGCCAAGCCGGGGGTGAGTCCTACGAGCAGTACTTC.

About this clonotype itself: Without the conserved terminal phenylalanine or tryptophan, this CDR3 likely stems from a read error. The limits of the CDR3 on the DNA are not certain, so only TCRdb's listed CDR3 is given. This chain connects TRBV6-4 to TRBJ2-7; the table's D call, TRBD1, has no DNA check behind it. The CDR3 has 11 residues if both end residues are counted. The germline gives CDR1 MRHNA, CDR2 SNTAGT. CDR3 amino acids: CASSHSGTGKI.

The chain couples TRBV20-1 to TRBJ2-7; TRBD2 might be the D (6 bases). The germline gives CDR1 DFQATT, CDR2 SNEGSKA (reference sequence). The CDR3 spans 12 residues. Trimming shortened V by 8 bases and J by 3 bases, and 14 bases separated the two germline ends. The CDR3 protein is CSPKRAVYEQYF. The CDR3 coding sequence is TGCAGTCCGAAGCGGGCTGTCTACGAGCAGTACTTC.